Below, 20 T cell receptor beta chains from the same sample are listed, as sequenced in a study of T cell responses to AZD1222 COVID-19 vaccine. Clones were sequenced by immunoSEQ multiplex PCR, and TCRdb holds only the in-frame ones, with some missing. The table shows about 91,000 clones, with nearly 90% occurring only once. The sample in question was peripheral blood, obtained on day 0 of AZD1222 vaccination. These receptor sequences come from an adult in good health.

The rearrangement uses TRBV29-1 and TRBJ2-3; D gene ambiguous. This CDR3 is built from 14 residues. V lost 4 bases and J lost 0, with 11 bases in between. Germline V gene data show CDR1 as SQVTM and CDR2 as ANQGSEA. This CDR3 is CSVGGQSSTDTQYF. Here the CDR3 DNA reads TGCAGCGTTGGAGGTCAGTCTAGCACAGATACGCAGTATTTT.

The chain links TRBV19 to TRBJ2-1; the D gene is possibly TRBD2 (5 bases). There are 13 residues in the CDR3. The germline V gene encodes CDR1 LNHDA and CDR2 SQIVND (reference sequence). Trimming pared 5 bases from V and 8 bases from J, leaving 13 bases between. Here the CDR3 reads CASSSGWVDEQFF. CDR3 sequence (DNA): TGTGCCAGTAGTTCGGGGTGGGTCGATGAGCAGTTCTTC.

This chain uses TRBV7-3 with TRBJ2-1; D uncertain. The CDR3 runs 13 residues. Trimming removed 6 bases from V and 3 bases from J, with 9 bases in between. Germline CDR1 and CDR2: SGHTA and FQGTGA. CDR3 coding DNA: TGTGCCAGCAGTTTGGCCCACTACAATGAGCAGTTCTTC. Translating it yields CASSLAHYNEQFF.

This clone was seen once. Different DNA sequences within this sample yield the same CDR3. The chain joins TRBV6-5 to TRBJ2-5; no clear D gene. Germline CDR1 and CDR2: MNHEY and SVGAGI. V was cut by 0 bases and J by 4 bases, with 9 bases left in between. This CDR3 has 14 amino acids. The CDR3 DNA reads TGTGCCAGCAGTTACTCAATCCCTGGAGAGACCCAGTACTTC. Its protein product is CASSYSIPGETQYF.

V is TRBV15 and J is TRBJ2-3, with 9 bases matching TRBD2. Trimming removed 7 bases from V and 4 bases from J; junction bases left unmatched: 9. Germline assignment: CDR1 LNHNV and CDR2 YYDKDF (reference sequence). The CDR3 is 15 residues long. The chain's CDR3 is CATTNSGSGPDTQYF. The CDR3 DNA reads TGTGCCACCACCAATAGCGGGAGTGGCCCAGATACGCAGTATTTT.

This clone was seen just once. The chain is built from TRBV6-5 and TRBJ2-3; D remains unclear. Trimming shortened V by 7 bases and J by 1 base, and 9 bases separated the two germline ends. CDR1 is MNHEY, CDR2 SVGAGI, per germline. The CDR3 covers 13 residues. The DNA for the CDR3 is TGTGCCAGCAACCCCCCGGGCACAGATACGCAGTATTTT. Its translation: CASNPPGTDTQYF.

V gene TRBV12-5 combines with J gene TRBJ2-1; D gene uncertain. CDR3 size: 16 residues. Trimming cost V 1 base and J 0 bases, with 10 bases left between them. Germline V gene lookup returns CDR1 LGHNT and CDR2 FRNRAP. DNA of the CDR3: TGTGCTAGTGGTTTGGGGGCTCACAGCTCCTACAATGAGCAGTTCTTC. It codes for CASGLGAHSSYNEQFF.

This clone was observed once. The chain couples TRBV18 to TRBJ1-2; D may be TRBD1 (5 bases). Per germline, CDR1 KGHSH and CDR2 LQKENI. This CDR3 has 13 amino acids. The V end was cut by 3 bases, the J end by 5 bases, with 10 bases between. The DNA for the CDR3 is TGTGCCAGCTCACCCGGGGGTGAGTATGGCTACACCTTC. It yields the protein CASSPGGEYGYTF.

The rearrangement uses TRBV6-5 and TRBJ2-1, with D perhaps TRBD1 or TRBD2 (7 bases each). V shed 0 bases and J shed 9 bases, with 15 bases lying between them. The CDR3 covers 15 residues. The V gene's germline CDR1 is MNHEY and CDR2 SVGAGI. In DNA form, the CDR3 reads TGTGCCAGCAGTTACTCGGACAGGAAGCGGGGTGAGCAGTTCTTC. Amino acids: CASSYSDRKRGEQFF.

The chain is built from TRBV2 and TRBJ1-2; 7 nucleotides line up with TRBD1. The V gene's germline CDR1 is SNHLY and CDR2 FYNNEI. V was pared by 7 bases and J by 4 bases, with 9 bases of the junction left unmatched. The length of the CDR3 is 14 residues. CDR3 sequence reads: CASNPTGDGYGYTF. The CDR3 DNA reads as TGTGCCAGCAACCCAACAGGGGACGGCTATGGCTACACCTTC.

V is TRBV5-4 and J is TRBJ2-4, with a tentative D call TRBD1 (6 bases). This CDR3 has 14 residues. Looked up from germline, CDR1 is SGHNT and CDR2 is YYREEE (reference sequence). V shed 2 bases and J shed 1 base, with 7 bases lying between them. This CDR3 reads CASSFDRAKNIQYF. CDR3 DNA sequence: TGTGCCAGCAGCTTTGACAGGGCCAAAAACATTCAGTACTTC.

V gene TRBV12-3 or TRBV12-4 combines with J gene TRBJ1-5; unclear D gene. V lost 7 bases and J lost 9, with 10 bases in between. This CDR3 is 11 amino acids long. The CDR3 DNA reads as TGTGCCAGCACCAACGGTGGGCCCCAGCATTTT. This sequence encodes CASTNGGPQHF.

J is TRBJ1-5 and V is TRBV6-2 or TRBV6-3; 7 nucleotides match TRBD1. The germline gives CDR1 MNHEY, CDR2 SVGEGT. V lost 5 bases and J lost 7; bases outside the gene matches: 8. The CDR3 loop spans 14 amino acids. The CDR3 region is CASSLIQGNQPQHF. As DNA, the CDR3 is TGTGCCAGCAGTCTAATACAGGGGAACCAGCCCCAGCATTTT.

The chain has TRBV7-2 and TRBJ1-2; the D gene is possibly TRBD1 (5 bases). The germline V gene has CDR1 SGHTA and CDR2 FQGNSA. V dropped 5 bases and J dropped 4 bases, with 14 bases sitting between them. This CDR3 contains 14 residues. DNA of the CDR3: TGTGCCAGCAGCGGGGACGGTGGGACCTATGGCTACACCTTC. Its protein is CASSGDGGTYGYTF.

This chain joins TRBV14 and TRBJ1-1, with no clear D. CDR1 is SGHDN and CDR2 is FVKESK in the germline V gene. This CDR3 is 15 amino acids long. V was shortened by 0 bases and J by 2 bases, with 10 bases between the two germline ends. CDR3 nucleotides: TGTGCCAGCAGCCAAGACGGGCGGGGAAACACTGAAGCTTTCTTT. This encodes CASSQDGRGNTEAFF.

The chain is built from TRBV3-1 (or the pseudogene TRBV3-2) and TRBJ1-5, with a possible D match to TRBD1 (5 bases). This CDR3 contains 14 residues. The germline gives CDR1 LGHDT, CDR2 YNNKEL (reference sequence). V was cut by 0 bases and J by 9 bases, with 12 bases left in between. The DNA for the CDR3 is TGTGCCAGCAGCCAAGATACTACGAGGGGGCCCCAGCATTTT. The encoded protein is CASSQDTTRGPQHF.

This clone was seen once. The chain carries TRBV4-1 and TRBJ2-2, with 8 nucleotides matching TRBD2. Germline assignment: CDR1 MGHRA and CDR2 YSYEKL. The CDR3 is 15 amino acids. After removal of 9 bases from V and 2 bases from J, the junction contained 8 bases not matched to a gene. CDR3 coding DNA: TGCGCCAGTGGGGTTAGCGGGACAAACACCGGGGAGCTGTTTTTT. It translates to CASGVSGTNTGELFF.

V and J are TRBV6-1 and TRBJ2-5, with TRBD1 identical over 9 bases. This CDR3 is 15 amino acids long. Germline V gene sequence: CDR1 MNHNS, CDR2 SASEGT. V lost 2 bases to trimming and J lost 5 bases; unmatched junction nucleotides: 6. CDR3 DNA: TGTGCCAGCAGTGAAAACACAGGGGGCCGGGAGACCCAGTACTTC. Its translation: CASSENTGGRETQYF.

The chain uses TRBV6-6 and TRBJ1-3, with D possibly matching TRBD1 (5 bases). Germline CDR1 is MNHNY and CDR2 is SVGAGI (reference sequence). The CDR3 has 17 residues. The ends were cut back, 5 bases at V and 5 bases at J, with 22 bases in the middle. CDR3 region: CASSPWGQGRRRNTIYF. The CDR3 DNA is TGTGCCAGCAGTCCTTGGGGCCAGGGAAGGAGGAGAAACACCATATATTTT.

The chain joins TRBV5-1 to TRBJ1-2, with D possibly being TRBD1 (5 bases). Germline loops: CDR1 SGHRS, CDR2 YFSETQ. Trimming shortened V by 0 bases and J by 8 bases, and 14 bases separated the two germline ends. The length of the CDR3 is 14 residues. CDR3 DNA sequence: TGCGCCAGCAGCTTGGATCCTGGGGGGAGAGGCTACACCTTC. It is translated as CASSLDPGGRGYTF.